This is a list of T cell receptor beta chains from one sample in a study of T cells in tumors after PD-1 blockade. The table came from immunoSEQ multiplex PCR; TCRdb's copy has only in-frame clones and leaves some out. The sample consists of 45,000 or so clones, approximately 79% of them appearing once. Sequenced here: PBMCs, sampled before anti-PD-1 therapy. These TCRs come from a human donor with advanced basal cell or squamous cell carcinoma (not recorded which). Both conserved end residues are part of each CDR3. The D gene is left open where the match is weak. Size values are once, few and many counts, or a class for expanded clones, and some rows have none.

j_call: TRBJ2-1
clone_size: NA
d_call: NA
v_call: TRBV27
cdr3_aa: CASSLTGGATYNEQFF
cdr3_nt: TGTGCCAGCAGTTTAACCGGCGGGGCGACTTACAATGAGCAGTTCTTC

j_call: TRBJ1-1
clone_size: NA
d_call: TRBD1
v_call: TRBV19
cdr3_aa: CASSTTGEGTEAFF
cdr3_nt: TGTGCCAGTAGTACAACAGGGGAGGGCACTGAAGCTTTCTTT

j_call: TRBJ1-2
clone_size: once
d_call: TRBD1
v_call: TRBV7-2
cdr3_aa: CASSGQTGGNYGYTF
cdr3_nt: TGTGCCAGCAGCGGACAAACAGGGGGGAACTATGGCTACACCTTC

j_call: TRBJ1-3
clone_size: NA
d_call: NA
v_call: TRBV7-8
cdr3_aa: CASWGLSSGNTIYF
cdr3_nt: TGTGCCAGCTGGGGGCTAAGCTCTGGAAACACCATATATTTT

j_call: TRBJ2-7
clone_size: once
d_call: TRBD1
v_call: TRBV5-1
cdr3_aa: CASTRGGSYEQYF
cdr3_nt: TGCGCCAGTACAAGAGGGGGCAGCTACGAGCAGTACTTC

j_call: TRBJ2-5
clone_size: NA
d_call: TRBD2
v_call: TRBV4-1
cdr3_aa: CASSQKVGLGRETQYF
cdr3_nt: TGCGCCAGCAGCCAAAAAGTGGGACTAGGGAGAGAGACCCAGTACTTC

j_call: TRBJ2-1
clone_size: NA
d_call: TRBD1
v_call: TRBV10-3
cdr3_aa: CAISSDRGLNNEQFF
cdr3_nt: TGTGCCATCAGTTCGGACAGGGGGCTAAACAATGAGCAGTTCTTC

j_call: TRBJ2-2
clone_size: few
d_call: NA
v_call: TRBV28
cdr3_aa: CASSLTLSRGELFF
cdr3_nt: TGTGCCAGCAGTTTAACGTTGTCCCGCGGGGAGCTGTTTTTT

j_call: TRBJ1-1
clone_size: NA
d_call: TRBD1
v_call: TRBV6-5
cdr3_aa: CASSYGTGDTEAFF
cdr3_nt: TGTGCCAGCAGTTACGGGACAGGGGACACTGAAGCTTTCTTT

j_call: TRBJ2-7
clone_size: NA
d_call: TRBD1
v_call: TRBV28
cdr3_aa: CASSLTGTGGTLAYEQYF
cdr3_nt: TGTGCCAGCAGTCTTACCGGGACAGGGGGCACTCTCGCCTACGAGCAGTACTTC

j_call: TRBJ2-7
clone_size: NA
d_call: NA
v_call: TRBV5-3
cdr3_aa: CARSPRTGDYEQYF
cdr3_nt: TGTGCCAGAAGCCCTCGGACGGGGGATTACGAGCAGTACTTC

j_call: TRBJ2-1
clone_size: NA
d_call: TRBD2
v_call: TRBV5-1
cdr3_aa: CASSWGRGGSYNEQFF
cdr3_nt: TGCGCCAGCAGCTGGGGGCGGGGGGGCTCCTACAATGAGCAGTTCTTC

j_call: TRBJ1-1
clone_size: medium-sized
d_call: NA
v_call: TRBV4-1
cdr3_aa: CASSQRGIVGTEAFF
cdr3_nt: TGCGCCAGCAGCCAACGGGGAATTGTCGGCACTGAAGCTTTCTTT

j_call: TRBJ2-3
clone_size: NA
d_call: NA
v_call: TRBV19
cdr3_aa: CASSMRTLRADTQYF
cdr3_nt: TGTGCCAGTAGTATGCGGACCTTGAGGGCAGATACGCAGTATTTT

j_call: TRBJ1-1
clone_size: NA
d_call: NA
v_call: TRBV19
cdr3_aa: CASSITRVNTEAFF
cdr3_nt: TGTGCCAGTAGTATCACCAGGGTCAACACTGAAGCTTTCTTT

j_call: TRBJ1-4
clone_size: NA
d_call: NA
v_call: TRBV12-3/TRBV12-4
cdr3_aa: CASSFRGDEKLFF
cdr3_nt: TGTGCCAGCAGTTTCCGTGGAGATGAAAAACTGTTTTTT

j_call: TRBJ2-7
clone_size: once
d_call: NA
v_call: TRBV28
cdr3_aa: CASSLDGYEQYF
cdr3_nt: TGTGCCAGCAGTCTCGACGGTTACGAGCAGTACTTC

j_call: TRBJ2-2
clone_size: few
d_call: TRBD1
v_call: TRBV6-5
cdr3_aa: CASDRGNTGELFF
cdr3_nt: TGTGCCAGCGACAGGGGAAACACCGGGGAGCTGTTTTTT

j_call: TRBJ1-2
clone_size: once
d_call: TRBD1
v_call: TRBV5-4
cdr3_aa: CASSPPTGVGGYTF
cdr3_nt: TGTGCCAGCAGCCCCCCCACAGGGGTCGGGGGCTACACCTTC

j_call: TRBJ2-1
clone_size: NA
d_call: TRBD2
v_call: TRBV10-2
cdr3_aa: CASSESGAGARNEQFF
cdr3_nt: TGCGCCAGCAGTGAGTCGGGAGCGGGAGCGCGGAATGAGCAGTTCTTC

j_call: TRBJ2-1
clone_size: once
d_call: NA
v_call: TRBV6-1
cdr3_aa: CASSELLSNEQFF
cdr3_nt: TGTGCCAGCAGTGAACTATTAAGCAATGAGCAGTTCTTC

j_call: TRBJ2-2
clone_size: NA
d_call: NA
v_call: TRBV10-1
cdr3_aa: CASSESKTPGELFF
cdr3_nt: TGCGCCAGCAGTGAGTCGAAGACACCCGGGGAGCTGTTTTTT

j_call: TRBJ2-2
clone_size: NA
d_call: TRBD1
v_call: TRBV27
cdr3_aa: CASRTGFRGTGELFF
cdr3_nt: TGTGCCAGCAGAACCGGTTTCAGGGGGACCGGGGAGCTGTTTTTT

j_call: TRBJ2-7
clone_size: NA
d_call: TRBD2
v_call: TRBV6-6
cdr3_aa: CASSDTSGSSYEQYF
cdr3_nt: TGTGCCAGCAGTGATACTAGCGGGAGCTCCTACGAGCAGTACTTC

j_call: TRBJ2-1
clone_size: few
d_call: NA
v_call: TRBV29-1
cdr3_aa: CSVARGGPYNEQFF
cdr3_nt: TGCAGCGTTGCTCGCGGGGGCCCCTACAATGAGCAGTTCTTC

j_call: TRBJ2-2
clone_size: NA
d_call: NA
v_call: TRBV7-7
cdr3_aa: CASSLLPSNTGELFF
cdr3_nt: TGTGCCAGCAGCTTGCTTCCATCGAACACCGGGGAGCTGTTTTTT

j_call: TRBJ2-1
clone_size: NA
d_call: NA
v_call: TRBV6-5
cdr3_aa: CASSYGGEQFF
cdr3_nt: TGTGCCAGCAGTTACGGGGGTGAGCAGTTCTTC

j_call: TRBJ2-2
clone_size: few
d_call: TRBD1
v_call: TRBV9
cdr3_aa: CASSSQDRVGTGELFF
cdr3_nt: TGTGCCAGCAGCTCCCAGGACAGGGTCGGCACCGGGGAGCTGTTTTTT

j_call: TRBJ2-1
clone_size: once
d_call: NA
v_call: TRBV2
cdr3_aa: CASSERQLNEQFF
cdr3_nt: TGTGCCAGCAGTGAGAGGCAGCTCAATGAGCAGTTCTTC

j_call: TRBJ1-3
clone_size: NA
d_call: NA
v_call: TRBV19
cdr3_aa: CASRTGFGTIYF
cdr3_nt: TGTGCCAGTAGGACAGGTTTCGGCACCATATATTTT

j_call: TRBJ1-1
clone_size: NA
d_call: NA
v_call: TRBV6-2/TRBV6-3
cdr3_aa: CASSYGRHKGTEAFF
cdr3_nt: TGTGCCAGCAGTTACGGTCGACATAAGGGCACTGAAGCTTTCTTT

j_call: TRBJ2-1
clone_size: NA
d_call: TRBD2
v_call: TRBV7-9
cdr3_aa: CASTLRRGGNNEQFF
cdr3_nt: TGTGCCAGCACTCTAAGGCGGGGGGGTAACAATGAGCAGTTCTTC

j_call: TRBJ1-1
clone_size: NA
d_call: NA
v_call: TRBV10-3
cdr3_aa: CAISEHRAFRRDTEAFF
cdr3_nt: TGTGCCATCAGTGAGCACCGGGCCTTCAGAAGAGACACTGAAGCTTTCTTT

j_call: TRBJ2-1
clone_size: NA
d_call: NA
v_call: TRBV28
cdr3_aa: CASSPGLTPYNEQFF
cdr3_nt: TGTGCCAGCAGCCCTGGACTAACCCCCTACAATGAGCAGTTCTTC

j_call: TRBJ2-7
clone_size: NA
d_call: TRBD2
v_call: TRBV19
cdr3_aa: CASSLLADSYEQYF
cdr3_nt: TGTGCCAGTAGTTTACTAGCGGACTCCTACGAGCAGTACTTC

j_call: TRBJ2-3
clone_size: NA
d_call: NA
v_call: TRBV7-9
cdr3_aa: CASSLTSSTDTQYF
cdr3_nt: TGTGCCAGCAGCTTAACTAGCAGCACAGATACGCAGTATTTT

j_call: TRBJ2-7
clone_size: NA
d_call: TRBD2
v_call: TRBV28
cdr3_aa: CASSRAPGTSFDEQYF
cdr3_nt: TGTGCCAGCAGTAGGGCCCCCGGGACTAGTTTCGACGAGCAGTACTTC

j_call: TRBJ1-5
clone_size: NA
d_call: NA
v_call: TRBV15
cdr3_aa: CATSREAGRNQPQHF
cdr3_nt: TGTGCCACCAGCAGAGAGGCGGGCCGCAATCAGCCCCAGCATTTT

j_call: TRBJ2-1
clone_size: NA
d_call: TRBD2
v_call: TRBV5-5
cdr3_aa: CASSSPGGGEQFF
cdr3_nt: TGTGCCAGCAGCTCCCCGGGGGGTGGAGAGCAGTTCTTC

j_call: TRBJ1-5
clone_size: NA
d_call: NA
v_call: TRBV19
cdr3_aa: CASTKVGTSNQPQHF
cdr3_nt: TGTGCCAGTACTAAGGTGGGGACCTCCAATCAGCCCCAGCATTTT

j_call: TRBJ2-7
clone_size: NA
d_call: TRBD2
v_call: TRBV7-9
cdr3_aa: CASSRRAGEGEQYF
cdr3_nt: TGTGCCAGCAGCCGCCGAGCGGGGGAGGGCGAGCAGTACTTC

j_call: TRBJ2-3
clone_size: NA
d_call: NA
v_call: TRBV5-1
cdr3_aa: CASSLVRGTTDTQYF
cdr3_nt: TGCGCCAGCAGCTTGGTACGGGGGACGACAGATACGCAGTATTTT

j_call: TRBJ1-6
clone_size: few
d_call: NA
v_call: TRBV2
cdr3_aa: CASSEVSYNSPLHF
cdr3_nt: TGTGCCAGCAGTGAAGTCAGCTATAATTCACCCCTCCACTTT

j_call: TRBJ1-1
clone_size: NA
d_call: NA
v_call: TRBV2
cdr3_aa: CASILDGNTEAFF
cdr3_nt: TGTGCCAGCATCCTGGACGGGAACACTGAAGCTTTCTTT

j_call: TRBJ2-1
clone_size: once
d_call: TRBD2
v_call: TRBV28
cdr3_aa: CASSFPRAGGLDNEQFF
cdr3_nt: TGTGCCAGCAGTTTTCCGAGAGCGGGAGGCCTCGACAATGAGCAGTTCTTC

j_call: TRBJ1-5
clone_size: NA
d_call: NA
v_call: TRBV6-5
cdr3_aa: CASSNQPQHF
cdr3_nt: TGTGCCAGCAGCAATCAGCCCCAGCATTTT

j_call: TRBJ2-2
clone_size: NA
d_call: NA
v_call: TRBV6-5
cdr3_aa: CASSSGQGNTGELFF
cdr3_nt: TGTGCCAGCAGTTCCGGCCAGGGGAACACCGGGGAGCTGTTTTTT

j_call: TRBJ1-6
clone_size: NA
d_call: NA
v_call: TRBV7-9
cdr3_aa: CASSPWTGSPLHF
cdr3_nt: TGTGCCAGCAGCCCTTGGACCGGTTCACCCCTCCACTTT

j_call: TRBJ2-1
clone_size: few
d_call: TRBD2
v_call: TRBV3-1/TRBV3-2
cdr3_aa: CASSQDFGLAGGGRMQFF
cdr3_nt: TGTGCCAGCAGCCAAGATTTCGGACTAGCGGGAGGCGGGAGAATGCAGTTCTTC

j_call: TRBJ2-3
clone_size: NA
d_call: TRBD2
v_call: TRBV5-1
cdr3_aa: CASSLAGGRSTDTQYF
cdr3_nt: TGCGCCAGCAGCTTGGCGGGGGGAAGATCGACAGATACGCAGTATTTT

j_call: TRBJ2-7
clone_size: NA
d_call: NA
v_call: TRBV19
cdr3_aa: CASSIGTGTYEQYF
cdr3_nt: TGTGCCAGTAGTATTGGAACGGGGACCTACGAGCAGTACTTC

j_call: TRBJ2-1
clone_size: NA
d_call: TRBD2
v_call: TRBV28
cdr3_aa: CASTPGLAGGPKQFF
cdr3_nt: TGTGCCAGCACCCCGGGACTAGCGGGAGGGCCGAAGCAGTTCTTC